A selection of T cell receptor beta chains follows, all from one sample in a study of control samples from healthy donors and cancer patients. Profiled with immunoSEQ multiplex PCR; TCRdb holds only in-frame clones, not every one. The sample lists about 120,000 clones; roughly 92% were seen once. The material sequenced was blood. The receptors shown here come from a woman under 30 in good health. Both conserved end residues are trimmed from each CDR3. The order of the fields is clone size, J gene, V gene, CDR3 protein. Expanded clones are given a class, and other clones once, few, many or no size at all.

.	TRBJ1-2	TRBV20-1	SPTQGYGYT
.	TRBJ1-5	TRBV6-2/TRBV6-3	ASSQTGYSNQPQH
once	TRBJ2-3	TRBV24-1	ATSVWGLTGDTQY
.	TRBJ1-1	TRBV30	AWRRGLSEAF
once	TRBJ1-2	TRBV27	ASSSDSLRGYT
.	TRBJ1-2	TRBV10-2	ASSDPGQPKIGYGYT
.	TRBJ2-3	TRBV24-1	ATSAAGTSGRAGTDTQY
.	TRBJ2-1	TRBV9	ASNRDQSYNEQF
.	TRBJ1-2	TRBV28	ASSSPGQGQSNYGYT
.	TRBJ1-4	TRBV2	ASRRFNEKLF
.	TRBJ2-2	TRBV7-3	ASSLIPTSGGNTGELF
.	TRBJ1-5	TRBV30	AWSGSNQPQH
.	TRBJ1-4	TRBV29-1	SVQRQGTTNEKLF
once	TRBJ2-5	TRBV5-1	ASSSVTSGKETQY
.	TRBJ2-2	TRBV5-1	ASSPEVTGTGELF
.	TRBJ1-1	TRBV6-2/TRBV6-3	ASSYTHRVRNTEAF
.	TRBJ2-7	TRBV13	ASSLRQRPEQY
.	TRBJ2-7	TRBV7-9	ASSLGTSSYEQY
many	TRBJ1-4	TRBV7-9	ASSLREKLF
.	TRBJ2-3	TRBV6-5	ASTQGKVTDTQY
.	TRBJ2-1	TRBV2	ASEITREVEQF
.	TRBJ2-1	TRBV2	ASSVQGGYNEQF
.	TRBJ1-3	TRBV4-2	ASSPGGDPFSGNTIY
.	TRBJ2-5	TRBV18	ASSPWALQETQY
.	TRBJ2-7	TRBV5-6	ASSPGTGGIYEQY
.	TRBJ2-3	TRBV7-6	ASSLAPHGDTQY
.	TRBJ1-1	TRBV6-2/TRBV6-3	ASSYPKGRSTEAF
once	TRBJ1-2	TRBV2	ASSEDGGRGFGYT
.	TRBJ2-3	TRBV4-2	ASSQEVPSTDTQY
.	TRBJ2-2	TRBV7-2	ASSQQPGLNTGELF
few	TRBJ1-2	TRBV5-4	ASSLSTAGLYGYT
once	TRBJ1-5	TRBV27	ASSFGDRLNQPQH
.	TRBJ1-2	TRBV6-2/TRBV6-3	ASSNSGTIWYGYT
.	TRBJ1-5	TRBV28	ASSSLQGAEQPQH
.	TRBJ1-1	TRBV7-3	ASSLKAQGMNTEAF
once	TRBJ1-2	TRBV28	ASSLGGYGYT
.	TRBJ2-2	TRBV24-1	ATSKGTDTGELF
.	TRBJ2-1	TRBV5-4	ASSLRQGPYNEQF
.	TRBJ2-1	TRBV9	ASSARGYTGHEQF
.	TRBJ2-3	TRBV7-9	ASSLSGAADTQY
.	TRBJ1-1	TRBV18	ASSPDITGRGEAF
.	TRBJ2-5	TRBV5-6	ASSLWGRQETQY
.	TRBJ1-2	TRBV2	ASTLGGLGYT